The entry that follows covers one TCR beta chain sequence. Its specificity is not known. The sample belongs to a study of STAT5B mutations in CD4+ large granular lymphocyte leukemia. Findings of the study overall: Top patient clones used TRBV06 genes more often: 8/27 versus 2/35 in controls.

This CDR3 is built from 15 residues. V was pared by 6 bases and J by 4 bases, with 12 bases of the junction left unmatched. The germline gives CDR1 SGHKS, CDR2 YYEKEE (reference sequence). Assay: immunoSEQ multiplex PCR; the TCRdb copy retains only in-frame clones and omits some. The data show 30,000 to 35,000 clones, with around nine tenths seen just once and roughly 3.2% held by the top ten. The sequence was obtained from a human donor in good health. The chain links TRBV5-5 to TRBJ1-1, with 7 bases fitting TRBD1. The sample was CD4+ T cells from blood buffy coats. In DNA, the CDR3 is TGTGCCAGCACCTGGCAGGGGGTGAGTAGCACTGAAGCTTTCTTT. This sequence encodes CASTWQGVSSTEAFF.